What follows are 14 T cell receptor beta chains derived from one specimen sequenced in a study of T-cell reconstitution after alpha-beta-depleted transplantation in children. Library preparation (for TCRbeta) was performed with unique molecular identifiers. TCRdb processed the PCR reads anew with MiXCR; each CDR3 protein has one entry. Of 600,000 to 800,000 distinct CDR3 sequences in the sample, 10% to 15% are singletons; the top ten hold about 0.77%. The material was PBMCs, obtained before TCRalphabeta/CD19-depleted stem cell transplant. The receptors were gathered from a girl aged 2-10 years with congenital amegakaryocytic thrombocytopenia, due to receive a stem cell transplant.

This clonotype has at least ten counts. This rearrangement joins TRBV29-1 to TRBJ2-5, with TRBD1 as a possible D gene (5 bases). Trimming left V 6 bases short and J 5 bases short, with 7 bases between. Germline lookup yields CDR1 SQVTM and CDR2 ANQGSEA. The CDR3 has 10 amino acids. The CDR3 loop reads CSVGPETQYF. DNA for the CDR3: TGCAGCGTGGGGCCGGAGACCCAGTACTTC.

This clonotype was detected many times. This chain links TRBV7-2 with TRBJ1-2, with D tentatively TRBD1 (5 bases). Germline loops: CDR1 SGHTA, CDR2 FQGNSA. The CDR3 is made up of 16 amino acids. V shed 4 bases and J shed 6 bases, with 21 bases lying between them. The CDR3 sequence: CASSSHPRAGGDGYTF. The CDR3, as DNA: TGTGCCAGCAGCTCACATCCTCGGGCAGGAGGGGATGGCTACACCTTC.

This clonotype was observed a handful of times. The chain recombines TRBV7-8 with TRBJ2-6; TRBD1 matches at 8 bases. The V gene's germline CDR1 is SGHVS and CDR2 FQNEAQ. After removal of 1 base from V and 0 bases from J, the junction contained 8 bases not matched to a gene. The CDR3 is 19 residues long. The CDR3 loop is CASSLVTPGQASGANVLTF. CDR3 DNA sequence: TGTGCCAGCAGCTTAGTTACCCCGGGACAGGCCTCTGGGGCCAACGTCCTGACTTTC.

This clonotype showed up just a few times. V usage is TRBV20-1 and J usage is TRBJ2-1, with D unclear. Trimming left V 5 bases short and J 0 bases short, with 17 bases between. This CDR3 comprises 16 residues. Germline CDR1 DFQATT, CDR2 SNEGSKA (reference sequence). CDR3 in DNA: TGCAGTGCTGCCCCTGAAATTCTAAGCTCCTACAATGAGCAGTTCTTC. This gives the protein CSAAPEILSSYNEQFF.

This clonotype was counted between two and nine times. The gene calls are TRBV20-1 and TRBJ1-1, with D perhaps matching TRBD1 (5 bases). V was shortened by 6 bases and J by 6 bases, with 14 bases between the two germline ends. In germline, CDR1 is DFQATT, CDR2 SNEGSKA (reference sequence). This CDR3 is 12 amino acids long. CDR3 nucleotides: TGCAGTGCGAATCCAGGGAGCCCTGAAGCTTTCTTT. Amino acid sequence: CSANPGSPEAFF.

Concerning this clonotype: One base away lies a much larger clone, so this may be a sequencing read error. This chain connects TRBV20-1 to TRBJ2-3; 13 positions match TRBD2. The CDR3 has 17 amino acids. Germline loops: CDR1 DFQATT, CDR2 SNEGSKA (reference sequence). As DNA, the CDR3 is TGCAGTGCTCCCAATCCATGGACTAGCGGGAGTAGAGATAGGCAGTATTTT. This codes for CSAPNPWTSGSRDRQYF.

V is TRBV5-1 and J is TRBJ2-1; 10 bases align to TRBD1. Germline values: CDR1 SGHRS, CDR2 YFSETQ. This CDR3 spans 17 amino acids. The V gene end was trimmed by 1 base and the J gene end by 10 bases; junction bases not matched to a gene: 14. The CDR3, as DNA: TGCGCCAGCAGCTTGATGGTAAGCGGGACAGGGGAACAAGAGCAGTTCTTC. Translating it yields CASSLMVSGTGEQEQFF. The full variable domain, its missing parts supplied by reference TRBV5-1 and TRBJ2-1, is KAGVTQTPRYLIKTRGQQVTLSCSPISGHRSVSWYQQTPGQGLQFLFEYFSETQRNKGNFPGRFSGRQFSNSRSEMNVSTLELGDSALYLCASSLMVSGTGEQEQFFGPGTRLTVL.

The chain carries TRBV3-1 and TRBJ2-7; 12 bases fit TRBD2. Trimming at V came to 4 bases and at J to 7 bases, leaving 14 bases not matched to a gene. The CDR3 is 17 amino acids. Germline CDR1 is LGHDT and CDR2 is YNNKEL (reference sequence). CDR3 amino acids: CASSPIFTSGRSVEQYF. DNA of the CDR3: TGTGCCAGCAGCCCCATCTTTACTAGCGGGAGGTCTGTTGAGCAGTACTTC.

This sequence joins TRBV10-1 and TRBJ2-7, with 8 positions matching TRBD2. Per germline, CDR1 WNHNN and CDR2 SYGVQD (reference sequence). The CDR3 has 14 residues. V lost 0 bases to trimming and J lost 5 bases; unmatched junction nucleotides: 3. CDR3 nucleotides: TGCGCCAGCAGTGAGTCTAGAGCGGGAGACGAGCAGTACTTC. The encoded protein is CASSESRAGDEQYF.

Only a few counts were recorded for this clonotype. V is TRBV20-1 and J is TRBJ2-1, with 7 nucleotides matching TRBD1. Trimming took 1 base from V and 0 from J; bases not matched to a gene: 9. CDR3 size: 17 residues. Germline loops: CDR1 DFQATT, CDR2 SNEGSKA (reference sequence). CDR3 coding DNA: TGCAGTGCTAGAGTGAGGACAGGCGTCAGCTCCTACAATGAGCAGTTCTTC. Encoded protein: CSARVRTGVSSYNEQFF.

The DNA for the CDR3 is TGTGCCACCAGCCGGCCCGGCTCACCCCTCCACTTT. Translation: CATSRPGSPLHF. The chain combines TRBV15 with TRBJ1-6; the D is unclear. Per germline, CDR1 LNHNV and CDR2 YYDKDF (reference sequence). V was trimmed by 5 bases and J by 10 bases, leaving 9 bases between them. This CDR3 has 12 residues.

This clonotype has just a few counts. This chain links TRBV29-1 with TRBJ2-1, with TRBD2 identical over 8 bases. CDR3 length: 14 residues. CDR1 and CDR2 (germline): SQVTM, ANQGSEA. Germline trimming cut 6 bases from V and 7 bases from J; bases unmatched to any gene: 11. DNA of the CDR3: TGCAGCGTCGTCGACTTAGCGGGGAAGAATGAGCAGTTCTTC. This gives the protein CSVVDLAGKNEQFF.

This clonotype was counted at least ten times. V and J are TRBV7-2 and TRBJ2-3, with a possible D match to TRBD2 (6 bases). Germline CDR1 reads SGHTA; CDR2 reads FQGNSA. This CDR3 is 13 amino acids long. Trimming took 6 bases from V and 4 from J, leaving 11 bases between them. CDR3 sequence: CASSIIAADTQYF. The CDR3 DNA sequence: TGTGCCAGCAGTATCATAGCGGCAGATACGCAGTATTTT.

In its sample, this clonotype was seen many times. This rearrangement joins TRBV12-3 or TRBV12-4 to TRBJ1-1; 7 bases are a match to TRBD1. The ends lost 6 bases at V and 1 base at J; junction bases unmatched: 5. The CDR3 contains 14 residues. CDR3 sequence: CASRETGANTEAFF. DNA for the CDR3: TGTGCCAGCAGGGAAACAGGGGCGAACACTGAAGCTTTCTTT.